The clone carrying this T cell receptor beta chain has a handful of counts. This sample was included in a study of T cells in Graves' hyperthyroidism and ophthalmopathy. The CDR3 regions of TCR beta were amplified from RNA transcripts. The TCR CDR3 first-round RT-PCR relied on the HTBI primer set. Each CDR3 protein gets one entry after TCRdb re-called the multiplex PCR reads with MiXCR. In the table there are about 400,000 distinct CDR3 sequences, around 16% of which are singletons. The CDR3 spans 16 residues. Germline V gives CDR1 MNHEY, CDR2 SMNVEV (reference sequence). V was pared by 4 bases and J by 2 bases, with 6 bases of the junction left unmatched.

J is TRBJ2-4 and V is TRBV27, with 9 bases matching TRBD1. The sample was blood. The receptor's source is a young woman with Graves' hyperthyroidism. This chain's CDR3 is CASSSWDRVTKNIQYF. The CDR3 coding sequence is TGTGCCAGCAGTTCATGGGACAGGGTAACCAAAAACATTCAGTACTTC.